These 8 T cell receptor beta chains originate from one sample sequenced in a study of T cells in Graves' hyperthyroidism and ophthalmopathy. The source material, RNA transcripts, was used to amplify TCR beta CDR3 regions. An initial round of RT-PCR targeting the TCR CDR3 relied on the HTBI primer set. Via MiXCR, TCRdb re-called the multiplex PCR reads, giving one row per CDR3 protein. The sample yields hundreds of thousands of distinct CDR3 sequences, approximately 15% seen once. The sample taken for sequencing was blood. The receptors stem from a man younger than 35 with Graves' ophthalmopathy.

This clonotype was detected ten times or more. This sequence joins TRBV3-1 and TRBJ1-5, with D possibly matching TRBD1 (5 bases). CDR1 LGHDT and CDR2 YNNKEL come from the germline V gene (reference sequence). This CDR3 spans 14 amino acids. V was trimmed by 5 bases and J by 2 bases, leaving 10 bases between them. This CDR3 is CASSNRDGNQPQHF. In DNA, the CDR3 is TGTGCCAGCAGCAACCGGGACGGCAATCAGCCCCAGCATTTT.

This clonotype was detected ten times or more. The CDR3 nucleotides are TGTGCCATCAGTGAGGGGCAGGGATATGGCTACACCTTC. It codes for CAISEGQGYGYTF. The J gene is TRBJ1-2, the V gene TRBV10-3, with D possibly matching TRBD1 (5 bases). Germline assignment: CDR1 ENHRY and CDR2 SYGVKD. The CDR3 consists of 13 residues. V dropped 2 bases and J dropped 5 bases, with 9 bases sitting between them.

There are many counts of this clonotype. The V and J genes are TRBV20-1 and TRBJ2-5; D possibly matches TRBD1 or TRBD2 (6 bases each). The germline CDR1 and CDR2 sequences are DFQATT and SNEGSKA (reference sequence). This CDR3 has 14 amino acids. Trimming left V 3 bases short and J 4 bases short, with 15 bases between. CDR3 amino acids: CSARTGAVGETQYF. Written as DNA, the CDR3 is TGCAGTGCTAGGACGGGGGCAGTGGGAGAGACCCAGTACTTC.

The chain employs TRBV7-2 and TRBJ1-1, with D perhaps TRBD1 (5 bases). CDR3 length equals 16 residues. CDR1 is SGHTA and CDR2 is FQGNSA in the germline V gene. Trimming stripped 5 bases from V and 4 bases from J, with 20 bases between. CDR3 nucleotide sequence: TGTGCCAGCAGCCTCAAAAGGTCAGGGCTCCGCACTGAAGCTTTCTTT. Translation gives CASSLKRSGLRTEAFF.

This clonotype was counted a few times. The chain joins TRBV6-5 to TRBJ2-2, with a tentative D call TRBD1 (6 bases). The V and J ends lost 2 bases and 3 bases respectively, with 13 bases between them. This CDR3 is built from 16 residues. Germline assignment: CDR1 MNHEY and CDR2 SVGAGI. For the CDR3, the DNA is TGTGCCAGCAGTTACGGGGGCTGGACTGACACCGGGGAGCTGTTTTTT. As protein: CASSYGGWTDTGELFF.

This clonotype has a count of ten or more. V gene TRBV18 combines with J gene TRBJ1-1, with TRBD1 identical over 7 bases. J was trimmed by 1 base and V by 1 base; bases with no gene match: 3. The CDR3 runs to 15 residues. Germline V gene lookup returns CDR1 KGHSH and CDR2 LQKENI. The CDR3 protein is CASSPQEGANTEAFF. CDR3 nucleotide sequence: TGTGCCAGCTCACCACAGGAGGGGGCGAACACTGAAGCTTTCTTT.

This clonotype was counted at least ten times. The chain combines TRBV13 with TRBJ2-3; no clear D gene. The germline V and J ends were trimmed by 5 bases and 6 bases, with 15 bases remaining between them. Per germline, CDR1 PRHDT and CDR2 FYEKMQ (reference sequence). CDR3 length equals 14 residues. The CDR3 spells CASSLPGMTDTQYF. The CDR3, as DNA: TGTGCCAGCAGCCTTCCGGGTATGACGGATACGCAGTATTTT.

This clonotype was detected a few times. The rearrangement joins TRBV12-3 or TRBV12-4 to TRBJ1-3; TRBD1 might be the D (6 bases). The CDR3 has 18 residues. Trimming shortened V by 5 bases and J by 4 bases, and 24 bases separated the two germline ends. CDR3 sequence reads: CASSSRGGVGFSGNTIYF. The DNA for the CDR3 is TGTGCCAGCAGTAGCCGAGGGGGGGTAGGTTTCTCCGGAAACACCATATATTTT.